This TCR beta chain was retrieved from a study of cytotoxic CD8 clonotypes in ibrutinib-treated CLL. Background on the study: Overall, about 25 responses were partial and 2 complete; following median about 68 months, roughly 15 patients stayed remitted and approximately 12 progressed. Once treatment had gone on for a median of roughly eleven months, range 6 to 36, response samples were drawn.

Regarding the study as a whole: There were differences in sampling times between sustained-remission and progressing patients.

Some clones are missing from TCRdb's copy, which holds only in-frame ones; the method was immunoSEQ multiplex PCR. Among around 250,000 clones, about three quarters were seen once, and the ten largest hold 15%. This CDR3 has 13 residues. Germline V CDR1 and CDR2: SGHTA, FQGNSA. The V and J ends lost 6 bases and 4 bases respectively, with 12 bases between them. Turning to this clone: The antigen remains undetermined.

J is TRBJ1-1 and V is TRBV7-2; perhaps TRBD1 as D (5 bases). This TCR was sampled from a human donor with chronic lymphocytic leukemia. The starting material was PBMCs, obtained after 24 months of ibrutinib treatment. Here the CDR3 reads CASSNWQGTEAFF. The CDR3 DNA reads as TGTGCCAGCAGTAACTGGCAGGGCACTGAAGCTTTCTTT.